The 14 T cell receptor beta chains below come from one sample, sequenced in a study of T cell responses to AZD1222 COVID-19 vaccine. Clones were sequenced by immunoSEQ multiplex PCR, and TCRdb holds only the in-frame ones, with some missing. In the table there are 95,000 to 110,000 clones, about 87% of which are singletons. The sample in question was peripheral blood, obtained on day 0 of AZD1222 vaccination. The receptors originated from an adult in good health.

CDR3 nucleotides: TGTGCCAGCAGCCATGACTTTTTCAAGTACGAGCAGTACTTC. This sequence encodes CASSHDFFKYEQYF. V gene TRBV21-1 combines with J gene TRBJ2-7; the table's TRBD2 call for D was not verified on the DNA. TRBV21-1 is designated a pseudogene. The CDR3 covers 14 residues.

The V and J genes are TRBV12-3 or TRBV12-4 and TRBJ1-2; weak D call: TRBD1 (6 bases). The CDR3 consists of 13 residues. Trimming pared 6 bases from V and 4 bases from J, leaving 12 bases between. The CDR3 DNA reads as TGTGCCAGCAGCCATCAGGGGATCTATGGCTACACCTTC. Translating gives CASSHQGIYGYTF.

This clone was counted between two and nine times. This rearrangement joins TRBV5-1 to TRBJ1-1; 9 nucleotides match TRBD1. J gave up 6 bases and V 4 bases, and 7 bases lay outside the gene matches. CDR3 length: 14 residues. Germline assignment: CDR1 SGHRS and CDR2 YFSETQ. The CDR3 reads CASSLTGGFAEAFF. The CDR3 DNA follows: TGCGCCAGCAGCCTGACAGGGGGGTTCGCTGAAGCTTTCTTT.

This clone was found once. The V call is TRBV19, the J call TRBJ2-2, with 9 nucleotides matching TRBD2. This CDR3 comprises 14 residues. V lost 4 bases, J lost 6 bases, and 3 bases stayed unmatched. Germline CDR1 is LNHDA and CDR2 is SQIVND (reference sequence). This CDR3 reads CASSTGTSSGELFF. The CDR3 nucleotides are TGTGCCAGTAGTACTGGGACTAGCTCCGGGGAGCTGTTTTTT.

The chain employs TRBV12-2 and TRBJ2-7. TRBV12-2 is labeled a pseudogene. The CDR3 has 15 amino acids. Here the CDR3 DNA reads TGTGCAAGTCGCTTAGTGAACATCGGGCCCTACGAGCAGTACTTC. Translated, it gives CASRLVNIGPYEQYF.

The chain is built from TRBV15 and TRBJ2-2; D possibly uses TRBD1 or TRBD2 (5 bases each). The germline CDR1 and CDR2 sequences are LNHNV and YYDKDF (reference sequence). The V end was cut by 5 bases, the J end by 4 bases, with 20 bases between. The CDR3 sequence is 17 residues long. The CDR3 reads CATSPGTLEIFTGELFF. The CDR3 coding sequence is TGTGCCACCAGCCCCGGGACCCTTGAAATTTTCACCGGGGAGCTGTTTTTT.

As DNA, the CDR3 is TGTGCCAGTAGTAGTCCGGGACAGGGGTTTACTGGGGCCAACGTCCTGACTTTC. This sequence encodes CASSSPGQGFTGANVLTF. The V call is TRBV19, the J call TRBJ2-6; 10 bases align to TRBD1. Trimming removed 4 bases from V and 2 bases from J; junction bases left unmatched: 8. Germline V gene data show CDR1 as LNHDA and CDR2 as SQIVND (reference sequence). CDR3 length: 18 amino acids.

This chain uses TRBV6-1 with TRBJ2-7, with 10 bases aligning to TRBD2. CDR1 is MNHNS, CDR2 SASEGT, per germline. CDR3 length equals 16 residues. V lost 1 base, J lost 3 bases, and 6 bases stayed unmatched. The CDR3 coding sequence is TGTGCCAGCAGTGAAGTGCTAGCGGGGGCATTCTACGAGCAGTACTTC. This codes for CASSEVLAGAFYEQYF.

This clone was counted a few times. The chain links TRBV24-1 to TRBJ2-1, with a possible D match to TRBD2 (6 bases). Trimming pared 3 bases from V and 7 bases from J, leaving 12 bases between. The germline V gene has CDR1 KGHDR and CDR2 SFDVKD. The CDR3 is 14 amino acids. The CDR3 nucleotides read TGTGCCACCAGTGATCTGGGACTGAAAAATGAGCAGTTCTTC. It translates to CATSDLGLKNEQFF.

The chain has TRBV28 and TRBJ1-2; 8 bases map to TRBD1. The V segment lost 2 bases and the J segment 8 bases; nucleotides outside the gene matches: 10. CDR1 is MDHEN, CDR2 SYDVKM, per germline. This CDR3 spans 15 amino acids. The CDR3 spells CASSLTPGGARGYTF. CDR3 in DNA: TGTGCCAGCAGTTTAACGCCAGGGGGCGCAAGGGGCTACACCTTC.

V gene TRBV28 combines with J gene TRBJ2-1, with 8 bases fitting TRBD2. CDR1 is MDHEN, CDR2 SYDVKM, per germline. V lost 2 bases and J lost 3; bases outside the gene matches: 6. This CDR3 has 16 amino acids. The CDR3, as DNA: TGTGCCAGCAGTTTAACGGGACTAGGATTCTACAATGAGCAGTTCTTC. Its translation is CASSLTGLGFYNEQFF.

The rearrangement uses TRBV28 and TRBJ1-5; no clear D. V lost 6 bases and J lost 6, with 9 bases in between. The CDR3 totals 12 residues. Germline V gene lookup returns CDR1 MDHEN and CDR2 SYDVKM. This chain's CDR3 is CASRRARQPQHF. The CDR3 DNA is TGTGCCAGCAGGCGGGCTCGTCAGCCCCAGCATTTT.

The V call is TRBV20-1, the J call TRBJ2-3, with 9 bases that match TRBD2. CDR1 is DFQATT, CDR2 SNEGSKA, per germline (reference sequence). J lost 6 bases, V lost 3 bases, and 4 bases had no gene match. CDR3 length equals 13 residues. The CDR3 DNA reads TGCAGTGCTAGTCTAGCGGGATCCGATACGCAGTATTTT. Protein product: CSASLAGSDTQYF.

The J gene is TRBJ2-3, the V gene TRBV6-5, with TRBD2 matching over 12 bases. This CDR3 is 15 amino acids long. CDR1 MNHEY and CDR2 SVGAGI come from the germline V gene. Trimming took 6 bases from V and 6 from J; bases not matched to a gene: 7. CDR3 region: CASRSWTSGKDTQYF. Here the CDR3 DNA reads TGTGCCAGCAGATCTTGGACTAGCGGGAAGGATACGCAGTATTTT.